These 6 T cell receptor beta chains came from one sample sequenced in a study of cytomegalovirus exposure and HLA in healthy donors. With 60 Vbeta and 13 Jbeta primers, the PCR was carried out. The assay was immunoSEQ multiplex PCR, and TCRdb's table has in-frame clones only and misses some. The repertoire holds under 150,000 clones, with over 80% as singletons. Sequencing was performed on PBMCs. Receptors were obtained from a boy younger than 18 in good health and CMV-seronegative.

This clone showed up just a few times. The rearrangement links TRBV4-1 to TRBJ1-2, with 9 bases fitting TRBD1. With V trimmed by 2 bases and J by 7 bases, 8 bases remained unmatched. The V gene's germline CDR1 is MGHRA and CDR2 YSYEKL. The length of the CDR3 is 15 residues. CDR3 amino acids: CASSQYRDRAVGYTF. CDR3 DNA: TGCGCCAGCAGCCAATACCGGGACAGGGCCGTTGGCTACACCTTC.

The chain links TRBV7-9 to TRBJ2-1; 11 positions agree with TRBD2. Losses at the gene ends were 5 bases for V and 3 bases for J; bases not matched to a gene: 3. This CDR3 is 15 amino acids long. Germline CDR1 is SEHNR and CDR2 is FQNEAQ (reference sequence). CDR3 in amino acids: CASSVLAGGYNEQFF. In DNA, the CDR3 is TGTGCCAGCAGCGTGCTAGCGGGAGGCTACAATGAGCAGTTCTTC.

The chain has TRBV5-4 and TRBJ2-1, with 8 positions matching TRBD2. CDR1 and CDR2 (germline): SGHNT, YYREEE (reference sequence). The J segment lost 7 bases and the V segment lost 0 bases, leaving 15 bases of the junction unmatched. The CDR3 totals 18 residues. The CDR3 coding sequence is TGTGCCAGCAGCTTGGATGTACTAGCGGAGAGGGGTACAAATGAGCAGTTCTTC. Protein product: CASSLDVLAERGTNEQFF.

The chain combines TRBV5-1 with TRBJ2-5; tentatively, D is TRBD2 (6 bases). The assigned J gene may be wrong: the sequence end matches TRBJ2-7 better. The CDR3 loop spans 14 amino acids. CDR1 is SGHRS and CDR2 is YFSETQ in the germline V gene. CDR3 protein: CASSLSSGTYEQYF. CDR3 nucleotide sequence: TGCGCCAGCAGCTTGAGTAGCGGTACCTACGAGCAGTACTTC.

The chain combines TRBV7-3 with TRBJ2-1; 7 bases map to TRBD2. Trimming cost V 0 bases and J 4 bases; bases outside gene matches: 3. CDR1 SGHTA and CDR2 FQGTGA come from the germline V gene. The length of the CDR3 is 15 residues. CDR3 DNA: TGTGCCAGCAGCTTAACGCGGACTAGTTACAATGAGCAGTTCTTC. It is translated as CASSLTRTSYNEQFF.

This chain joins TRBV5-1 and TRBJ1-3; D is perhaps TRBD1 (5 bases). This CDR3 spans 18 amino acids. Germline-derived CDR1 and CDR2 are SGHRS and YFSETQ. V shed 4 bases and J shed 0 bases, with 20 bases lying between them. The CDR3 spells CASSVSSGGIHSGNTIYF. The CDR3 DNA is TGCGCCAGCAGCGTATCCTCGGGGGGGATACACTCTGGAAACACCATATATTTT.